Sequencing of this T cell receptor beta chain was carried out in a study of graft-versus-host responses after intestinal transplantation (dated by TCRdb to about 2021). Regarding the complete study: The transplants that recipients received were multivisceral, liver-intestinal, or isolated intestinal. The cohort enrolled around 23 intestinal transplant recipients including one retransplant, and a few patients lacking pretransplant specimens were excluded. To identify alloreactive clones, pre-transplant mixed lymphocyte reaction products were sequenced and compared with unstimulated pre-transplant donor and recipient T cells. Donor T cell macrochimerism was defined as a peak of at least 4% donor T cells among recipient peripheral blood mononuclear cells. Rather than going through the commercial service, samples from three later patients were sequenced in-house on an Illumina MiSeq and processed with MiXCR. Anti-thymocyte globulin induction was given to all recipients, followed by maintenance tacrolimus and steroids for approximately 3 years. After intestinal transplantation, graft-versus-host and host-versus-graft alloreactive T cell clones were followed in the graft, circulation and bone marrow using bulk TCR-beta CDR3 sequencing.

Clipping removes 1 base from V and 1 base from J, with 5 as the unmatched junction base count. The CDR3 spans 17 residues, from the cysteine through the phenylalanine. Only CDR3 DNA is held: 51 bases, read in frame from base 1. CDR1 is given as SGHTA and CDR2 as FQGNSA, both from the germline V gene. General study outcomes and caveats: GvH clones were detected in recipient bone marrow, and some appeared earlier in ileal mucosa or blood, consistent with an intestinal mucosal origin. Early after transplant, declines in HvG clones were associated with peak levels of circulating GvH clones. The conclusions were limited by the relatively low number and heterogeneity of the intestinal transplant patients. In the allografts of patients with donor T cell macrochimerism, GvH to HvG T cell clonal ratios were high.

The method was the immunoSEQ multiplex PCR assay. High-throughput TCR-beta CDR3 sequencing of genomic DNA from most patients was performed by Adaptive Biotechnologies. On the authors' methods: Adaptive's ImmunoSEQ software supplied the TCR sequencing data for around 19 patients, while MiXCR and VDJtools were used to process a few other patients. CDR3 nucleotide sequences shared between donor and recipient were removed because the origin of such sequences could not be assigned. Alloreactive clones required at least 2-fold expansion over unstimulated cells and minimum CFSE-low frequency of 0.002% (template counts) or 0.001% (read counts). Clones detected in sequenced pre-transplant spleen, lymph node, or MLR CFSE-low populations of the donor or recipient were defined as mappable. The cumulative frequency of alloreactive clones was calculated as a percentage of all sequences, weighted by copy number. In TCRdb, the immuneACCESS table is reduced to in-frame sequences with V and J assigned. These tables do not hold every clone; where another copy was compared, an unresolved V gene accounts for under half, and the others remain unexplained. V and J calls and clone size are copied from that table; D and trimming were computed from the DNA. The sample table shows approximately 16,000 clones, and about two thirds are seen once. The ten largest clones add up to roughly a quarter of the sample.

With respect to this clone: Its antigen has not been determined. Per-base quality was not reported, and no clone a single base away is much larger than it.

Dithiothreitol, EDTA incubations and collagenase D digestion were used to isolate intraepithelial and lamina propria lymphocytes from graft specimens. Bulk TCR-beta sequencing was performed on serial intestinal graft biopsy specimens collected as late as 600 days after transplant. The starting material was ileum tissue, obtained around 690 days after intestinal transplantation. The chain links TRBV7-2 with TRBJ2-4; 9 middle bases align to TRBD1. This sequence was found in a human patient who received an intestinal transplant, so some T cells may come from the graft donor. For the CDR3, the sequence is CASSLGTGTGAKNIQYF. The DNA sequence reads TGTGCCAGCAGCTTAGGCACCGGGACAGGGGCCAAAAACATTCAGTACTTC.